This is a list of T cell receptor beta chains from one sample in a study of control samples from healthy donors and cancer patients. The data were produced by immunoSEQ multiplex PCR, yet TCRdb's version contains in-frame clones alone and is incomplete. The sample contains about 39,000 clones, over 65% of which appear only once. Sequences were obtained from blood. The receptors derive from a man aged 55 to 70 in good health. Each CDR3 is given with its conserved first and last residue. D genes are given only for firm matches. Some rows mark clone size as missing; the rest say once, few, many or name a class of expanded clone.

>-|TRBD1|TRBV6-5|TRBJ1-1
TGTGCCAGCAGTTACTCGCTGAGACAGGGGAACACTGAAGCTTTCTTT
CASSYSLRQGNTEAFF
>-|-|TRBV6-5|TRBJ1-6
TGTGCCAGCAGCTTAACAGGGAACAATTCACCCCTCCACTTT
CASSLTGNNSPLHF
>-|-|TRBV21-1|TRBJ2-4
TGTGCCAGCAGCTCGCAGCTAGCTACAGCAAAGAAAAACATTCAGTACTTC
CASSSQLATAKKNIQYF
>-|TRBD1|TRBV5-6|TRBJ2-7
TGTGCCAGCAGCAAGGACAGGACAAGACCTTCGGCCGAGCAGTACTTC
CASSKDRTRPSAEQYF
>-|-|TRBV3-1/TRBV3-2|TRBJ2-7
TGTGCCAGCAGCCAAAGTTTAGGAGGGGGTGAGTTCTACGAGCAGTACTTC
CASSQSLGGGEFYEQYF
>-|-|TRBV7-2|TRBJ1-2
TGTGCCAGCAGCCCGGACAGAAACTATGGCTACACCTTC
CASSPDRNYGYTF
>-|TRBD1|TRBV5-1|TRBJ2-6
TGCGCCAGCAGCCTACTGACAGGGTCTGGGGCCAACGTCCTGACTTTC
CASSLLTGSGANVLTF
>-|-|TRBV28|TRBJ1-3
TGTGCCAGCAGTCCCCCACCGGACTCTGGAAACACCATATATTTT
CASSPPPDSGNTIYF
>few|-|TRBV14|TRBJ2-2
TGTGCCAGCAGCACTCTACCGGGACCCCCGGTGTTTTTT
CASSTLPGPPVFF
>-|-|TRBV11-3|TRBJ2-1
TGTGCCAGCAGCTCAGGCCTTGTCTCCTACAATGAGCAGTTCTTC
CASSSGLVSYNEQFF
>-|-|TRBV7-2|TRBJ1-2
TGTGCCAGCAGCCCCGGTTTCTCTAACTATGGCTACACCTTC
CASSPGFSNYGYTF
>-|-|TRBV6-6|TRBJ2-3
TGTGCCAGCAGTTACCCCAGGGGGGGGGCCACAGATACGCAGTATTTT
CASSYPRGGATDTQYF
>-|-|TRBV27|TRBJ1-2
TGTGCCAGCAGTCTACAGGGTTCGGCATACTCTGGCTACACCTTC
CASSLQGSAYSGYTF
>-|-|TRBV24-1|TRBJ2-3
TGTGCCACCAGTGATCCTCCGCTACACGCGCAGTATTTT
CATSDPPLHAQYF
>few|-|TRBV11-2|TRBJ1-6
TGTGCCAGCAGCCCGGAGGTCCGCTCGTCCCTCCACTTT
CASSPEVRSSLHF